The rows below give T cell receptor beta chains drawn from one sample of a study of CD8 T cells in Susac syndrome. TCRdb fed the immunoSEQ multiplex PCR reads into MiXCR, producing one record per CDR3 protein. This repertoire shows 180,000 or so distinct CDR3 sequences, 90% to 95% found once; its top ten account for about 0.1%. The sample comprised CD4+ T cells from PBMCs. All receptors come from a human donor in good health. The CDR3 runs from the conserved cysteine through the conserved F or W. The D gene is left open where the match is weak. Size is stated for part of the rows, as once, few or many counts, or as a class when the clone is expanded.

cdr3_aa cdr3_nt j_call d_call v_call clone_size
CAQYKNPGRPQHF TGCGCACAATACAAGAATCCCGGCCGGCCCCAGCATTTT TRBJ1-5 NA TRBV23-1 NA
CASRSGTGVYNEQFF TGTGCCAGCAGATCCGGGACAGGGGTATACAATGAGCAGTTCTTC TRBJ2-1 TRBD1 TRBV6-6 NA
CASSSQENQPQHF TGTGCCAGCAGCTCACAGGAGAATCAGCCCCAGCATTTT TRBJ1-5 NA TRBV27 NA
CASSLTGEAFF TGTGCCAGCAGTTTGACAGGTGAAGCTTTCTTT TRBJ1-1 NA TRBV28 NA
CASSQVRGFRYGYTF TGCGCCAGCAGTCAAGTTAGGGGATTCCGGTATGGCTACACCTTC TRBJ1-2 NA TRBV23-1 NA
CASSAAGSSYNSPLHF TGTGCCAGCAGCGCGGCAGGGAGCTCCTATAATTCACCCCTCCACTTT TRBJ1-6 NA TRBV9 NA
CSVEITGSETQYF TGCAGCGTTGAGATTACAGGGTCAGAGACCCAGTACTTC TRBJ2-5 NA TRBV29-1 NA
CASSQDGTGTTDTQYF TGTGCCAGCAGCCAAGATGGAACAGGGACCACAGATACGCAGTATTTT TRBJ2-3 NA TRBV3-1 NA
CASSPQGNTGELFF TGTGCCAGCAGCCCCCAGGGGAACACCGGGGAGCTGTTTTTT TRBJ2-2 NA TRBV7-3 NA
CASSLLGEQFF TGTGCCAGCAGTTTATTGGGTGAGCAGTTCTTC TRBJ2-1 NA TRBV21-1 few
CASIEGGSTEAFF TGTGCCAGCATTGAGGGTGGGAGCACTGAAGCTTTCTTT TRBJ1-1 NA TRBV3-1 once
CAWSGTWGSQPQHF TGTGCCTGGAGTGGCACGTGGGGTAGTCAGCCCCAGCATTTT TRBJ1-5 NA TRBV30 NA
CSFPASGTDTQYF TGCAGCTTTCCTGCGTCCGGCACAGATACGCAGTATTTT TRBJ2-3 NA TRBV29-1 NA
CASSVGTRVNEQFF TGTGCCAGCAGCGTAGGAACCAGGGTGAATGAGCAGTTCTTC TRBJ2-1 NA TRBV9 NA
CSVEGDGAYYEQYF TGCAGCGTTGAAGGTGACGGGGCCTACTACGAGCAGTACTTC TRBJ2-7 NA TRBV29-1 NA
CASSYFEPGQGAYEQYF TGTGCCAGCAGTTACTTCGAACCGGGACAGGGAGCCTACGAGCAGTACTTC TRBJ2-7 TRBD1 TRBV6-5 NA
CASSRRASSYNEQFF TGTGCCAGCAGCCGGCGGGCGAGCTCCTACAATGAGCAGTTCTTC TRBJ2-1 NA TRBV7-2 NA
CSVDDPGPSTDTQYF TGCAGCGTTGACGACCCAGGGCCTAGCACAGATACGCAGTATTTT TRBJ2-3 NA TRBV29-1 NA
CASSRGGQGGDTQYF TGTGCCAGCAGCCGAGGGGGACAGGGTGGAGATACGCAGTATTTT TRBJ2-3 TRBD1 TRBV11-2 NA
CSATPPRYEEKLFF TGCAGTGCCACCCCACCCCGGTACGAGGAAAAACTGTTTTTT TRBJ1-4 NA TRBV20-1 NA
CASSQDWASYNEQFF TGTGCCAGCAGCCAAGATTGGGCGAGTTACAATGAGCAGTTCTTC TRBJ2-1 NA TRBV3-1 NA
CATSRGGELFF TGTGCCACCAGCAGAGGCGGGGAGCTGTTTTTT TRBJ2-2 NA TRBV15 NA
CASSPSGGPVHIQYF TGTGCCAGCAGCCCTTCCGGGGGGCCCGTTCACATTCAGTACTTC TRBJ2-4 NA TRBV9 once
CASSSVGRGMYNEQFF TGCGCCAGCAGCTCGGTAGGGCGGGGTATGTACAATGAGCAGTTCTTC TRBJ2-1 NA TRBV5-1 NA
CSVFQGIWETQYF TGCAGCGTCTTTCAGGGGATCTGGGAGACCCAGTACTTC TRBJ2-5 NA TRBV29-1 NA
CASSQDTLGYNEQFF TGTGCCAGCAGCCAAGACACATTGGGCTACAATGAGCAGTTCTTC TRBJ2-1 NA TRBV3-1 NA
CASSYSIAGEGYEQYF TGTGCCAGCAGTTACTCAATCGCGGGAGAAGGGTACGAGCAGTACTTC TRBJ2-7 TRBD2 TRBV6-2/TRBV6-3 NA
CAWSAYRGGPQPQHF TGTGCCTGGAGTGCCTACCGCGGGGGGCCTCAGCCCCAGCATTTT TRBJ1-5 NA TRBV30 once
CSATGRTQVTYNEQFF TGCAGTGCTACAGGGAGAACCCAGGTAACCTACAATGAGCAGTTCTTC TRBJ2-1 NA TRBV20-1 once
CASSSPLEYESETQYF TGTGCCAGCAGCTCCCCACTTGAATATGAGAGTGAGACCCAGTACTTC TRBJ2-5 NA TRBV5-6 NA
CASSQERVGGYTF TGTGCCAGCAGCCAAGAACGAGTCGGAGGCTACACCTTC TRBJ1-2 NA TRBV3-1 NA
CASSQGDRTYEQYF TGCGCCAGCAGCCAAGGGGACCGAACCTACGAGCAGTACTTC TRBJ2-7 NA TRBV4-1 NA
CATSDLEGTEAFF TGTGCCACCAGTGATTTGGAAGGGACTGAAGCTTTCTTT TRBJ1-1 NA TRBV24-1 NA
CASSGGQANYGYTF TGTGCCAGCAGCGGAGGACAGGCGAACTATGGCTACACCTTC TRBJ1-2 TRBD1 TRBV7-2 few
CASSVSGGTNEKLFF TGTGCCAGCAGTGTATCAGGGGGAACTAATGAAAAACTGTTTTTT TRBJ1-4 TRBD1 TRBV2 NA
CSAGDHSGGRGETQYF TGCAGTGCTGGGGATCACAGCGGGGGCCGGGGAGAGACCCAGTACTTC TRBJ2-5 TRBD2 TRBV20-1 NA
CAISGGPYNEQFF TGTGCCATCAGCGGGGGGCCCTACAATGAGCAGTTCTTC TRBJ2-1 NA TRBV10-3 NA
CSATIPPGQGAQNIQYF TGCAGTGCTACGATCCCTCCGGGACAGGGGGCTCAAAACATTCAGTACTTC TRBJ2-4 TRBD1 TRBV20-1 NA
CASTLGGPDNSPLHF TGTGCCAGCACCCTAGGCGGGCCCGATAATTCACCCCTCCACTTT TRBJ1-6 NA TRBV6-1 NA
CASSQDPGANVLTF TGTGCCAGCAGCCAGGATCCTGGGGCCAACGTCCTGACTTTC TRBJ2-6 NA TRBV3-1 NA
CASSTPWGMEEKLFF TGTGCCAGCAGTACCCCGTGGGGTATGGAGGAAAAACTGTTTTTT TRBJ1-4 NA TRBV28 NA
CASSVAENQPQHF TGTGCCAGCAGCGTAGCAGAAAATCAGCCCCAGCATTTT TRBJ1-5 NA TRBV9 NA
CASSPPPGQKVYEQYF TGTGCCAGCTCACCGCCACCGGGACAGAAAGTTTACGAGCAGTACTTC TRBJ2-7 TRBD1 TRBV18 NA